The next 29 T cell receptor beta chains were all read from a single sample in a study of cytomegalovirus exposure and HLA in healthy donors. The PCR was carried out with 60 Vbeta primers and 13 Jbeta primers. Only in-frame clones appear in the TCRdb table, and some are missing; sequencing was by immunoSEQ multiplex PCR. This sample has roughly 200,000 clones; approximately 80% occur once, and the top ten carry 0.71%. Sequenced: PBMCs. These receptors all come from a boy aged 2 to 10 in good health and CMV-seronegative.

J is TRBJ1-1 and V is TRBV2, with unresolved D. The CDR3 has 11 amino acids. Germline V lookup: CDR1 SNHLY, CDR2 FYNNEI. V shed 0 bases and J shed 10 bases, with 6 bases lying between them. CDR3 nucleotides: TGTGCCAGCAGTGAAGCGCGATTAGCTTTCTTT. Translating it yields CASSEARLAFF.

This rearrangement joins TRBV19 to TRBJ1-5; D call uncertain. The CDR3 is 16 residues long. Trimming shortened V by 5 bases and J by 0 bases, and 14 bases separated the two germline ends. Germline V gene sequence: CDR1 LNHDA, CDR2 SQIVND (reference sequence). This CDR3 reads CASSSTVDYSNQPQHF. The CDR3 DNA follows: TGTGCCAGTAGTTCTACGGTTGACTATAGCAATCAGCCCCAGCATTTT.

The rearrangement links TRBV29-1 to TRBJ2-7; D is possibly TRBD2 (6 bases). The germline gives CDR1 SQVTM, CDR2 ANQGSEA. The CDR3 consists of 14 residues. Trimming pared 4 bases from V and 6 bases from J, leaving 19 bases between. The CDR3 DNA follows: TGCAGCGTTGCGGGGATTCAGGGAGGAAGCGAGCAGTACTTC. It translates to CSVAGIQGGSEQYF.

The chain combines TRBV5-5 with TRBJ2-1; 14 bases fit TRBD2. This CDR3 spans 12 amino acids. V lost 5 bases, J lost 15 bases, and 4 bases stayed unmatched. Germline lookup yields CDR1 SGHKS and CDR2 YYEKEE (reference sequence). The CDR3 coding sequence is TGTGCCAGCAGACCGACTAGCGGGAGGGGGTTCTTC. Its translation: CASRPTSGRGFF.

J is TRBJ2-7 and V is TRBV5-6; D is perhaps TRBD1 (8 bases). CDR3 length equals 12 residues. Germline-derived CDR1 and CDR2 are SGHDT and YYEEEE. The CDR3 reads CASGTGSYEQYF. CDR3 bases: TGTGCAAGCGGGACAGGTTCCTACGAGCAGTACTTC. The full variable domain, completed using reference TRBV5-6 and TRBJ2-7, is DAGVTQSPTHLIKTRGQQVTLRCSPKSGHDTVSWYQQALGQGPQFIFQYYEEEERQRGNFPDRFSGHQFPNYSSELNVNALLLGDSALYLCASGTGSYEQYFGPGTRLTVT.

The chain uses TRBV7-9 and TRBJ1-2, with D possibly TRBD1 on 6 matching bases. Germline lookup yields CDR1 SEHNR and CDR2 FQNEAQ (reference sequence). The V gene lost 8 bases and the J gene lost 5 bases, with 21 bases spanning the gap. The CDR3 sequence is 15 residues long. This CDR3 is CASSDGRGAVYGYTF. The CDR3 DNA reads TGTGCCAGCTCCGACGGCCGGGGGGCGGTGTATGGCTACACCTTC.

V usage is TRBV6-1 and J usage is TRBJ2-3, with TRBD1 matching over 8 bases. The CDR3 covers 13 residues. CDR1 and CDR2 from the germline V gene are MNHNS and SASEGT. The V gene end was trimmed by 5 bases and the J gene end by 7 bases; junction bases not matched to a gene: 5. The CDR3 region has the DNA TGTGCCAGCAGTCCCCAGGGGGCAAATACGCAGTATTTT. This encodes CASSPQGANTQYF.

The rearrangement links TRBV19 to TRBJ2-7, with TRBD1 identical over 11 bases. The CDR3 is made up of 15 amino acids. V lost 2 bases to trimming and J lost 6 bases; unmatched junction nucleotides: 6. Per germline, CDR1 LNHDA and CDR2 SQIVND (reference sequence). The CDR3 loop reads CASSITGTGGSEQYF. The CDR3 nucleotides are TGTGCCAGTAGTATAACCGGGACAGGGGGTTCCGAGCAGTACTTC.

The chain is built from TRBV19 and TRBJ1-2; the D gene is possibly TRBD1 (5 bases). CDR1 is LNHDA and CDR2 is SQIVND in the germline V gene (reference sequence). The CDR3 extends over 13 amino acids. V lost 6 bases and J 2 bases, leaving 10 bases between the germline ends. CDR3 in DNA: TGTGCCAGTAGGGCCGGGGGAAACTATGGCTACACCTTC. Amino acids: CASRAGGNYGYTF.

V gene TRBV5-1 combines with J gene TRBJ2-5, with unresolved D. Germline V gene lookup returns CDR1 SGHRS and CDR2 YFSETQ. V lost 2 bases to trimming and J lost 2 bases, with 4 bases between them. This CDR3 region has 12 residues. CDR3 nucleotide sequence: TGCGCCAGCAGCTTCCTACAAGAGACCCAGTACTTC. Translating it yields CASSFLQETQYF.

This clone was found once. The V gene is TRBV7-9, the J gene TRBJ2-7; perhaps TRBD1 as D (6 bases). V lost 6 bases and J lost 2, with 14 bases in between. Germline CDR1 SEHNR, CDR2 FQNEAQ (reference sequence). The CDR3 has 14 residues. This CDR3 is CASSYWTAPYEQYF. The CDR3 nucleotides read TGTGCCAGCAGTTATTGGACAGCTCCCTACGAGCAGTACTTC.

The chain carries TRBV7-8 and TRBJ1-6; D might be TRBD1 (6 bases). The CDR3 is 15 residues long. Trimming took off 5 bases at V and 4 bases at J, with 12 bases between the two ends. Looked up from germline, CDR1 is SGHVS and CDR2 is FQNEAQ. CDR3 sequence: CASSPYTGYNSPLHF. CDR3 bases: TGTGCCAGCAGCCCATACACAGGGTATAATTCACCCCTCCACTTT.

The chain's CDR3 is CASRRTGFDDEQFF. The DNA for the CDR3 is TGTGCCAGTAGACGCACAGGGTTTGACGATGAGCAGTTCTTC. The chain combines TRBV19 with TRBJ2-1; TRBD1 is a possible D gene (6 bases). The CDR3 has 14 residues. The V end lost 6 bases, the J end lost 8 bases, and 17 bases lay between the germline ends. From germline, CDR1 is LNHDA and CDR2 SQIVND (reference sequence).

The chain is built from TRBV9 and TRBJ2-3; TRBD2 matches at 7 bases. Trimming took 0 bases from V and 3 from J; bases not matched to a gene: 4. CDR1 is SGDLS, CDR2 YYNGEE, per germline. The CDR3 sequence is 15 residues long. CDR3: CASSVVASGTDTQYF. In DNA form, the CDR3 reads TGTGCCAGCAGCGTAGTGGCTAGCGGTACAGATACGCAGTATTTT. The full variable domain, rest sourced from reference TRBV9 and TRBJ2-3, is DSGVTQTPKHLITATGQRVTLRCSPRSGDLSVYWYQQSLDQGLQFLIQYYNGEERAKGNILERFSAQQFPDLHSELNLSSLELGDSALYFCASSVVASGTDTQYFGPGTRLTVL.

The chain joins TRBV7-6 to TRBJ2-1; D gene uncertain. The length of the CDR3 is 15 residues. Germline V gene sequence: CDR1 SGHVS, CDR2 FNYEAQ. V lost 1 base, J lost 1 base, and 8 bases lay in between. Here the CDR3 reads CASSLVSRSYNEQFF. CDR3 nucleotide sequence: TGTGCCAGCAGCTTAGTTAGTAGATCCTACAATGAGCAGTTCTTC. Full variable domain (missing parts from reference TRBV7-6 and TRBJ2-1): GAGVSQSPRYKVTKRGQDVALRCDPISGHVSLYWYRQALGQGPEFLTYFNYEAQQDKSGLPNDRFSAERPEGSISTLTIQRTEQRDSAMYRCASSLVSRSYNEQFFGPGTRLTVL.

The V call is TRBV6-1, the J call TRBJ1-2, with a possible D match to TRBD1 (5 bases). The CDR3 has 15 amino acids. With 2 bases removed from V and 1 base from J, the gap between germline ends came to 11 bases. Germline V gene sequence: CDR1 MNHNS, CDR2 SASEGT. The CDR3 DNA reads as TGTGCCAGCAGTGAACATGGACAACTTAACTATGGCTACACCTTC. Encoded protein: CASSEHGQLNYGYTF.

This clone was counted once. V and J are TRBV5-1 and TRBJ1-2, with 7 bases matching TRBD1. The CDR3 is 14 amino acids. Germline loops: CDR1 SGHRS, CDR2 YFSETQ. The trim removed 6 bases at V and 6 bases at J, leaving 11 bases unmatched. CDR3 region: CASNHRQGPDGYTF. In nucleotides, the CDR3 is TGCGCCAGCAACCATAGACAGGGTCCCGATGGCTACACCTTC.

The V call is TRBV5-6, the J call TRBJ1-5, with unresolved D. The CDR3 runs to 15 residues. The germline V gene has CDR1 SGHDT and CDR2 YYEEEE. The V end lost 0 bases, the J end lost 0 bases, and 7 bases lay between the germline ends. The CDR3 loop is CASSLEAGSNQPQHF. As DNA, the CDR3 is TGTGCCAGCAGCTTGGAAGCTGGTAGCAATCAGCCCCAGCATTTT.

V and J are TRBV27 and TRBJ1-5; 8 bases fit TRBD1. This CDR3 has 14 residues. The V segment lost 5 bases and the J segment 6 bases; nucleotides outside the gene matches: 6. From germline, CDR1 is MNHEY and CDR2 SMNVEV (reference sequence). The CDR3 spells CASSPRTGIQPQHF. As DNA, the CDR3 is TGTGCCAGCAGTCCCCGGACAGGGATTCAGCCCCAGCATTTT.

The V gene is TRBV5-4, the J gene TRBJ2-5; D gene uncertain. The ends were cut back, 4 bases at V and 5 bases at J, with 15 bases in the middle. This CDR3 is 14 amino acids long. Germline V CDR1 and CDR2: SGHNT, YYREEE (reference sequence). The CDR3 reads CASSPDLIGETQYF. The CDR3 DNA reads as TGTGCCAGCAGCCCAGACTTAATCGGGGAGACCCAGTACTTC.

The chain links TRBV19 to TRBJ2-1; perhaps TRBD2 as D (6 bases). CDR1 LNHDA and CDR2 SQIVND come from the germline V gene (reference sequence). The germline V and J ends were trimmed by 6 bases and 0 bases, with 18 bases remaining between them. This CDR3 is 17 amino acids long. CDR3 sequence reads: CASRSDSGAVSYNEQFF. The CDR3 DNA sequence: TGTGCCAGTAGGTCGGATAGCGGAGCAGTCTCCTACAATGAGCAGTTCTTC. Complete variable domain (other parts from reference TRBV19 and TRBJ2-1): DGGITQSPKYLFRKEGQNVTLSCEQNLNHDAMYWYRQDPGQGLRLIYYSQIVNDFQKGDIAEGYSVSREKKESFPLTVTSAQKNPTAFYLCASRSDSGAVSYNEQFFGPGTRLTVL.

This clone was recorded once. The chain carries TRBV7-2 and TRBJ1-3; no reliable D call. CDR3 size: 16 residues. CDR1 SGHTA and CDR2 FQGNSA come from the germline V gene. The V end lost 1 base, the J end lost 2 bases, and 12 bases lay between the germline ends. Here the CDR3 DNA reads TGTGCCAGCAGCTTAGATGTGCGGGGTCCTGGAAACACCATATATTTT. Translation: CASSLDVRGPGNTIYF.

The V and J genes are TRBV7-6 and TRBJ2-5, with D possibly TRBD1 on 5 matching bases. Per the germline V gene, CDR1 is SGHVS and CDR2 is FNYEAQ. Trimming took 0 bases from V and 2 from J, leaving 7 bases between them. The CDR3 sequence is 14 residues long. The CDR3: CASSLAQGQETQYF. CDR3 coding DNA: TGTGCCAGCAGCTTAGCGCAGGGACAAGAGACCCAGTACTTC.

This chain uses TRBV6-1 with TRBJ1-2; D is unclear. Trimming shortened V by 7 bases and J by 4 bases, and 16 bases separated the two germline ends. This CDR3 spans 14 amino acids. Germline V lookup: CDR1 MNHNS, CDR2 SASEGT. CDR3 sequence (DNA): TGTGCCAGCAAACGCGGGGTAGAAGGCTATGGCTACACCTTC. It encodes CASKRGVEGYGYTF.

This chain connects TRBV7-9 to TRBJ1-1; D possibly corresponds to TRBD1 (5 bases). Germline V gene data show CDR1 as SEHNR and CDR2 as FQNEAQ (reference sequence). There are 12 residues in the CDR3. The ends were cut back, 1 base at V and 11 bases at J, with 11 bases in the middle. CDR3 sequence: CASSLVGTYAFF. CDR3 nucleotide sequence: TGTGCCAGCAGCTTAGTCGGGACTTACGCTTTCTTT.

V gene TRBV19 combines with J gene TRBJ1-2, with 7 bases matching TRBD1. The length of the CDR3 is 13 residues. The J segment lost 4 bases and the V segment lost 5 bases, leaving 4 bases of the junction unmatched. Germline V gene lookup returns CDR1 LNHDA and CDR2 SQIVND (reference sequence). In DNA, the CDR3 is TGTGCCAGTAGTTTCGGGACAGCCTATGGCTACACCTTC. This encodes CASSFGTAYGYTF.

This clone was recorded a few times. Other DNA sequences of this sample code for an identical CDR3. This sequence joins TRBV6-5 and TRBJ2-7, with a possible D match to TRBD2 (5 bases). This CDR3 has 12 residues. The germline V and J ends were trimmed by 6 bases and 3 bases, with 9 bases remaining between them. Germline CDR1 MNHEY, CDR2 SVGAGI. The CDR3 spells CASSPGLYEQYF. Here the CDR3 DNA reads TGTGCCAGCAGCCCCGGACTCTACGAGCAGTACTTC.

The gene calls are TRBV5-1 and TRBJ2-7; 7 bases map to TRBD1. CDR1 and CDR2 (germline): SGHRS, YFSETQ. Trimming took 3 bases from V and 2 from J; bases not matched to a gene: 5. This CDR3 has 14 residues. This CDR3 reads CASSSRDSPYEQYF. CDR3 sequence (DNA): TGCGCCAGCAGCTCCCGGGACAGTCCCTACGAGCAGTACTTC.

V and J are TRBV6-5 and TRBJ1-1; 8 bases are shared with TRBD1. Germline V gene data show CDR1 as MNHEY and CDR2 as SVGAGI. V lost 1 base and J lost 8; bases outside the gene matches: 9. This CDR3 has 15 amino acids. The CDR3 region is CASSYFRTGSTEAFF. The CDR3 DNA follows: TGTGCCAGCAGTTACTTTCGGACAGGGTCTACAGAAGCTTTCTTT.